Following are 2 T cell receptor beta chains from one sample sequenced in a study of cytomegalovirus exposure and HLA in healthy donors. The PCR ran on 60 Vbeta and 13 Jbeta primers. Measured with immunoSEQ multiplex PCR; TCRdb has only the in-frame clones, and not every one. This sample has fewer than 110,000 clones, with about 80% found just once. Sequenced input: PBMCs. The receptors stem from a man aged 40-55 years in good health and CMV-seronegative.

The CDR3 region is CSARVRGEQFF. DNA for the CDR3: TGCAGTGCTAGAGTGCGAGGGGAGCAGTTCTTC. The genes are TRBV20-1 and TRBJ2-1; D might be TRBD2 (5 bases). This CDR3 is built from 11 residues. With 1 base removed from V and 10 bases from J, the gap between germline ends came to 8 bases. In germline, CDR1 is DFQATT, CDR2 SNEGSKA (reference sequence).

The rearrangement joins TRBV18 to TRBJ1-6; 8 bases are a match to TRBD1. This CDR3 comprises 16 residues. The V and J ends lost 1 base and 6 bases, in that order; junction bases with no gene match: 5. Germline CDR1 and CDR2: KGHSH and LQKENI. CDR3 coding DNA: TGTGCCAGCTCACCACAACAGGGGGGGATTAATTCACCCCTCCACTTT. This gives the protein CASSPQQGGINSPLHF. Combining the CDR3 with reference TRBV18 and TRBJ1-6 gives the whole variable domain NAGVMQNPRHLVRRRGQEARLRCSPMKGHSHVYWYRQLPEEGLKFMVYLQKENIIDESGMPKERFSAEFPKEGPSILRIQQVVRGDSAAYFCASSPQQGGINSPLHFGNGTRLTVT.